What follows are 21 T cell receptor beta chains derived from one specimen sequenced in a study of cytomegalovirus exposure and HLA in healthy donors. Primers: 60 Vbeta forward and 13 Jbeta reverse. Assay used: immunoSEQ multiplex PCR; TCRdb lists only in-frame clones, some missing. The sample holds tens of thousands of clones. The sample taken for sequencing was PBMCs. These receptors were obtained from a middle-aged man in good health and CMV-seronegative.

About this clone: In the same sample, other DNA sequences code for this CDR3. The V call is TRBV30, the J call TRBJ1-6; D is undetermined. Per germline, CDR1 GTSNPN and CDR2 SVGIG (reference sequence). The CDR3 totals 15 residues. Deletions cut 0 bases from V and 9 bases from J, with 15 bases between. Here the CDR3 DNA reads TGTGCCTGGAGTGTATCCGCCAGGCGGGGTTCACCCCTCCACTTT. This gives the protein CAWSVSARRGSPLHF.

V gene TRBV27 combines with J gene TRBJ1-2; 7 nucleotides agree with TRBD1. V shed 4 bases, J shed 4 bases, and the junction held 9 bases outside the gene matches. The CDR3 is made up of 15 amino acids. Germline CDR1 and CDR2: MNHEY and SMNVEV (reference sequence). The CDR3 here is CASSWASGGGYGYTF. The CDR3 DNA follows: TGTGCCAGCAGTTGGGCTTCAGGGGGTGGCTATGGCTACACCTTC.

The chain has TRBV6-5 and TRBJ2-7; 10 bases align to TRBD2. J was trimmed by 3 bases and V by 1 base; bases with no gene match: 3. CDR3 length: 15 residues. Germline CDR1 is MNHEY and CDR2 is SVGAGI. The CDR3 reads CASSYFSSGGYEQYF. The CDR3 nucleotides are TGTGCCAGCAGTTACTTCTCTAGCGGGGGCTACGAGCAGTACTTC.

The rearrangement links TRBV4-1 to TRBJ2-7; D ambiguous. Trimming took 1 base from V and 2 from J, leaving 9 bases between them. The CDR3 contains 14 residues. Germline loops: CDR1 MGHRA, CDR2 YSYEKL. CDR3 in DNA: TGCGCCAGCAGCCAAGGACTTACCGCCTACGAGCAGTACTTC. Translation gives CASSQGLTAYEQYF.

The chain recombines TRBV27 with TRBJ2-5; 9 bases match TRBD2. Trimming removed 2 bases from V and 1 base from J; junction bases left unmatched: 5. Germline CDR1 and CDR2: MNHEY and SMNVEV (reference sequence). The CDR3 has 16 amino acids. The CDR3 DNA is TGTGCCAGCAGTTTAGGTGGGCGGGGGGGCCAAGAGACCCAGTACTTC. Translated: CASSLGGRGGQETQYF.

This chain connects TRBV6-5 to TRBJ1-6; TRBD1 matches 8 bases. The germline V gene encodes CDR1 MNHEY and CDR2 SVGAGI. This CDR3 region has 14 residues. V shed 3 bases and J 6 bases; nucleotides not matched to a gene: 1. DNA of the CDR3: TGTGCCAGCAGTTATACAGGGGGTAATTCACCCCTCCACTTT. This encodes CASSYTGGNSPLHF.

The gene calls are TRBV10-1 and TRBJ2-5; possibly TRBD2 for D (6 bases). V was shortened by 0 bases and J by 5 bases, with 13 bases between the two germline ends. Germline V CDR1 and CDR2: WNHNN, SYGVQD (reference sequence). This CDR3 has 15 residues. CDR3 sequence (DNA): TGCGCCAGCAGTGAGTCGGGACTCCTCGCTGAGACCCAGTACTTC. It codes for CASSESGLLAETQYF.

The genes are TRBV6-5 and TRBJ1-3; 11 bases match TRBD1. The CDR3 runs to 15 residues. The V gene's germline CDR1 is MNHEY and CDR2 SVGAGI. V was clipped by 8 bases and J by 4 bases; unmatched bases: 7. The CDR3 bases are TGTGCCAGCCTCGGACAGGGGGCCCGAGGAAACACCATATATTTT. It encodes CASLGQGARGNTIYF.

The genes are TRBV28 and TRBJ1-2; no clear D. The CDR3 consists of 12 residues. Trimming stripped 3 bases from V and 9 bases from J, with 11 bases between. Germline values: CDR1 MDHEN, CDR2 SYDVKM. The CDR3 DNA follows: TGTGCCAGCAGTTTTGGTTCTCTAAGCTACACCTTC. Translation gives CASSFGSLSYTF.

The chain uses TRBV30 and TRBJ1-1; 7 bases agree with TRBD1. This CDR3 is built from 12 residues. V was clipped by 5 bases and J by 0 bases; unmatched bases: 0. Per the germline V gene, CDR1 is GTSNPN and CDR2 is SVGIG (reference sequence). The chain's CDR3 is CAWDRVNTEAFF. The CDR3 bases are TGTGCCTGGGACAGGGTGAACACTGAAGCTTTCTTT.

The gene calls are TRBV6-1 and TRBJ1-4; D is unclear. The CDR3 has 12 residues. Germline assignment: CDR1 MNHNS and CDR2 SASEGT. V was clipped by 9 bases and J by 4 bases, with 9 bases between them. CDR3 sequence reads: CASARINEKLFF. In nucleotides, the CDR3 is TGTGCCAGTGCGCGGATTAATGAAAAACTGTTTTTT.

The rearrangement uses TRBV7-3 and TRBJ1-1, with D tentatively TRBD1 (5 bases). The V and J ends lost 2 bases and 1 base respectively, with 5 bases between them. This CDR3 has 13 residues. The germline V gene encodes CDR1 SGHTA and CDR2 FQGTGA. Here the CDR3 reads CASSLQGNTEAFF. In DNA, the CDR3 is TGTGCCAGCAGCTTACAGGGGAACACTGAAGCTTTCTTT.

This chain connects TRBV5-8 to TRBJ2-7; D is possibly TRBD2 (6 bases). CDR3 length: 14 residues. With 4 bases removed from V and 7 bases from J, the gap between germline ends came to 18 bases. CDR1 SGHTS and CDR2 YDEGEE come from the germline V gene. The CDR3 region is CASSRGLTTSEQYF. The CDR3 nucleotides read TGTGCCAGCAGCCGGGGACTGACTACGTCGGAGCAGTACTTC. The whole variable domain, remainder taken from reference TRBV5-8 and TRBJ2-7, is EAGVTQSPTHLIKTRGQQATLRCSPISGHTSVYWYQQALGLGLQFLLWYDEGEERNRGNFPPRFSGRQFPNYSSELNVNALELEDSALYLCASSRGLTTSEQYFGPGTRLTVT.

V is TRBV6-5 and J is TRBJ1-5, with 8 nucleotides matching TRBD1. The CDR3 contains 15 residues. With 5 bases clipped from V and 5 bases from J, the junction kept 8 bases outside the gene matches. Germline V CDR1 and CDR2: MNHEY, SVGAGI. The CDR3 DNA reads as TGTGCCAGCAGTCCAGGAGGGACAGGTCATCAGCCCCAGCATTTT. Protein product: CASSPGGTGHQPQHF.

The chain has TRBV6-5 and TRBJ1-5; 8 bases are a match to TRBD1. Germline V gives CDR1 MNHEY, CDR2 SVGAGI. There are 14 residues in the CDR3. The V segment lost 6 bases and the J segment 3 bases; nucleotides outside the gene matches: 4. This chain's CDR3 is CASSRTGTNQPQHF. The DNA of the CDR3 is TGTGCCAGCAGCCGGACAGGGACCAATCAGCCCCAGCATTTT.

The gene calls are TRBV27 and TRBJ1-6; D possibly corresponds to TRBD1 (5 bases). The CDR3 has 14 amino acids. Germline V CDR1 and CDR2: MNHEY, SMNVEV (reference sequence). The V gene lost 3 bases and the J gene lost 7 bases, with 10 bases spanning the gap. The CDR3 region is CASSFRGRNSPLHF. For the CDR3, the DNA is TGTGCCAGCAGTTTTAGGGGTAGAAATTCACCCCTCCACTTT.

On this clone: A read error may produce the germline difference seen at one junction end. The chain couples TRBV7-7 to TRBJ2-7, with D perhaps matching TRBD1 (5 bases). In germline, CDR1 is SSHAT, CDR2 FNYEAQ (reference sequence). The CDR3 is 15 residues long. The CDR3 loop is CASSLEWGRAYEQYF. Here the CDR3 DNA reads TGTGCTAGCAGCTTAGAGTGGGGCAGGGCCTACGAGCAGTACTTC. Variable domain in full (rest from reference TRBV7-7 and TRBJ2-7): GAGVSQSPRYKVTKRGQDVTLRCDPISSHATLYWYQQALGQGPEFLTYFNYEAQPDKSGLPSDRFSAERPEGSISTLTIQRTEQRDSAMYRCASSLEWGRAYEQYFGPGTRLTVT.

The chain links TRBV4-2 to TRBJ1-3; no definite D call. The germline CDR1 and CDR2 sequences are LGHNA and YNFKEQ. The length of the CDR3 is 17 residues. Trimming stripped 0 bases from V and 2 bases from J, with 14 bases between. The chain's CDR3 is CASSQDQLDYPGNTIYF. CDR3 sequence (DNA): TGTGCCAGCAGCCAAGATCAGCTGGACTATCCTGGAAACACCATATATTTT.

The chain combines TRBV5-8 with TRBJ1-2; possibly TRBD1 for D (5 bases). Germline-derived CDR1 and CDR2 are SGHTS and YDEGEE. V lost 4 bases and J 2 bases, leaving 9 bases between the germline ends. This CDR3 comprises 13 residues. The CDR3 here is CASSRRQNYGYTF. CDR3 DNA: TGTGCCAGCAGCCGGAGACAGAACTATGGCTACACCTTC.

The V call is TRBV7-7, the J call TRBJ2-3; 7 nucleotides align to TRBD2. CDR1 SSHAT and CDR2 FNYEAQ come from the germline V gene (reference sequence). Trimming took 11 bases from V and 1 from J; bases not matched to a gene: 21. The CDR3 is made up of 18 amino acids. CDR3 nucleotides: TGTGCCCCCAGCCAACTTAGCATGACTAGCTGGGGCACAGATACGCAGTATTTT. The encoded protein is CAPSQLSMTSWGTDTQYF.

A note on this clone: The sample has other DNA sequences that encode this CDR3 too. The chain links TRBV6-5 to TRBJ2-5; 9 bases line up with TRBD2. The CDR3 is 15 residues long. The germline V gene has CDR1 MNHEY and CDR2 SVGAGI. With 0 bases clipped from V and 4 bases from J, the junction kept 3 bases outside the gene matches. CDR3 DNA sequence: TGTGCCAGCAGTTACTCAGCGGGGGGTGGAGAGACCCAGTACTTC. Protein: CASSYSAGGGETQYF.